These 30 T cell receptor beta chains originate from one sample sequenced in a study of T-cell reconstitution after alpha-beta-depleted transplantation in children. Unique molecular identifiers were incorporated during preparation of the TCRbeta library. TCRdb passed the PCR reads through MiXCR, listing each CDR3 protein once. The sample records some 300,000 distinct CDR3 sequences, roughly a tenth being singletons. The sample in question was PBMCs, obtained before TCRalphabeta/CD19-depleted stem cell transplant. Receptors originate from a boy under two years old with acute myeloid leukemia, due to receive a stem cell transplant.

The chain links TRBV10-3 to TRBJ2-1; 7 bases match TRBD2. The CDR3 has 19 amino acids. After removal of 4 bases from V and 1 base from J, the junction contained 16 bases not matched to a gene. CDR1 is ENHRY and CDR2 is SYGVKD in the germline V gene. CDR3 amino acids: CAISGIGPMGGGSYNEQFF. The DNA of the CDR3 is TGTGCCATCAGTGGCATCGGCCCCATGGGGGGAGGGTCCTACAATGAGCAGTTCTTC.

In this sample, this clonotype turned up a few times. The rearrangement uses TRBV20-1 and TRBJ2-7, with D uncertain. V lost 0 bases, J lost 0 bases, and 12 bases lay in between. CDR1 and CDR2 from the germline V gene are DFQATT and SNEGSKA (reference sequence). The CDR3 length is 15 residues. The CDR3 nucleotides are TGCAGTGCTAGAGATATCGGAGTCGACTCCTACGAGCAGTACTTC. It specifies CSARDIGVDSYEQYF.

The table lists this clonotype with a few counts. The chain combines TRBV11-3 with TRBJ2-2; 7 bases are a match to TRBD1. The CDR3 has 15 residues. After removal of 3 bases from V and 1 base from J, the junction contained 2 bases not matched to a gene. Germline loops: CDR1 SGHNT, CDR2 YENEEA. The CDR3 DNA follows: TGTGCCAGCAGCTTTAACAGGGGGAACACCGGGGAGCTGTTTTTT. It translates to CASSFNRGNTGELFF.

The sample holds a few counts of this clonotype. The chain employs TRBV7-2 and TRBJ2-2; no firm D call. V dropped 0 bases and J dropped 3 bases, with 8 bases sitting between them. Germline V lookup: CDR1 SGHTA, CDR2 FQGNSA. The length of the CDR3 is 15 residues. The CDR3 sequence is CASSLAKGYTGELFF. As DNA, the CDR3 is TGTGCCAGCAGCTTAGCTAAAGGGTACACCGGGGAGCTGTTTTTT.

This clonotype was counted at least ten times. This chain uses TRBV28 with TRBJ1-4; D call uncertain. Germline values: CDR1 MDHEN, CDR2 SYDVKM. This CDR3 has 15 amino acids. The V and J ends lost 1 base and 5 bases respectively, with 11 bases between them. The CDR3 DNA follows: TGTGCCAGCAGTTTATTTGGGTCAAGGAATGAAAAACTGTTTTTT. Translation gives CASSLFGSRNEKLFF.

There are many counts of this clonotype. The rearrangement uses TRBV11-2 and TRBJ1-4, with TRBD1 identical over 8 bases. The J segment lost 5 bases and the V segment lost 0 bases, leaving 8 bases of the junction unmatched. In germline, CDR1 is SGHAT, CDR2 FQNNGV. This CDR3 region has 17 residues. In DNA form, the CDR3 reads TGTGCCAGCAGCTTAGACCACAGACAGGGGCTAAATGAAAAACTGTTTTTT. It codes for CASSLDHRQGLNEKLFF.

This clonotype has at least ten counts. V gene TRBV12-3 or TRBV12-4 combines with J gene TRBJ2-3; D gene uncertain. The CDR3 totals 12 residues. Trimming took off 6 bases at V and 5 bases at J, with 9 bases between the two ends. The CDR3 protein is CASSTIGDTQYF. The CDR3 region has the DNA TGTGCCAGCAGCACCATAGGAGATACGCAGTATTTT.

The sample holds many counts of this clonotype. The chain combines TRBV4-2 with TRBJ2-7, with TRBD2 matching over 7 bases. V shed 0 bases, J shed 7 bases, and the junction held 6 bases outside the gene matches. The CDR3 sequence is 14 residues long. Per germline, CDR1 LGHNA and CDR2 YNFKEQ. This CDR3 reads CASSQEDYGREQYF. In DNA form, the CDR3 reads TGTGCCAGCAGCCAAGAAGATTACGGGAGGGAGCAGTACTTC.

This clonotype came up a few times. The chain employs TRBV12-3 or TRBV12-4 and TRBJ1-1, with a weak D call TRBD1 (5 bases). The CDR3 length is 13 residues. Trimming stripped 2 bases from V and 9 bases from J, with 13 bases between. The CDR3 coding sequence is TGTGCCAGCAGTTTAATTGGCAGGGTTCAAGCTTTCTTT. Translation gives CASSLIGRVQAFF.

This clonotype has at least ten counts. The V and J genes are TRBV28 and TRBJ1-6; D remains ambiguous. The length of the CDR3 is 16 residues. Germline-derived CDR1 and CDR2 are MDHEN and SYDVKM. The V end was cut by 5 bases, the J end by 5 bases, with 16 bases between. The CDR3 nucleotides are TGTGCCAGCAGTCGTCGGCCCCCACTCAATAATTCACCCCTCCACTTT. It is translated as CASSRRPPLNNSPLHF.

This clonotype has more than one count but fewer than ten. The gene calls are TRBV7-3 and TRBJ1-6; no firm D call. V was trimmed by 5 bases and J by 8 bases, leaving 10 bases between them. The CDR3 totals 13 residues. Germline CDR1 SGHTA, CDR2 FQGTGA. CDR3 in DNA: TGTGCCAGCAGCACCGGGCCGCATTCACCCCTCCACTTT. Translated: CASSTGPHSPLHF.

This clonotype was seen at least ten times. The J gene is TRBJ2-7, the V gene TRBV20-1; 16 positions agree with TRBD2. Unmatched junction bases numbered 3, after V lost 3 bases and J lost 4 bases. This CDR3 spans 15 amino acids. Germline CDR1 DFQATT, CDR2 SNEGSKA (reference sequence). The DNA for the CDR3 is TGCAGTGCTAGGGGACTAGCGGGGGGGGGATACGAGCAGTACTTC. Translation: CSARGLAGGGYEQYF.

This clonotype was seen at least ten times. The rearrangement uses TRBV5-1 and TRBJ2-5; tentatively, D is TRBD2 (6 bases). Germline-derived CDR1 and CDR2 are SGHRS and YFSETQ. V was clipped by 6 bases and J by 5 bases, with 20 bases between them. This CDR3 spans 15 amino acids. The CDR3 DNA sequence: TGCGCCAGCACGACGGAGACCGGGAGTGGCGAGACCCAGTACTTC. Translating gives CASTTETGSGETQYF. Supplemented by reference TRBV5-1 and TRBJ2-5, the full variable domain reads KAGVTQTPRYLIKTRGQQVTLSCSPISGHRSVSWYQQTPGQGLQFLFEYFSETQRNKGNFPGRFSGRQFSNSRSEMNVSTLELGDSALYLCASTTETGSGETQYFGPGTRLLVL.

This rearrangement joins TRBV18 to TRBJ2-2; D perhaps matches TRBD2 (5 bases). The CDR3 contains 17 residues. The V end was cut by 5 bases, the J end by 4 bases, with 20 bases between. Germline V gene lookup returns CDR1 KGHSH and CDR2 LQKENI. CDR3 in amino acids: CASSELLGPKSTGELFF. The CDR3 nucleotides read TGTGCCAGCTCAGAACTACTAGGTCCCAAGAGCACCGGGGAGCTGTTTTTT.

About this clonotype itself: It may be a read error: a sequence one base away is much more abundant. J is TRBJ2-1 and V is TRBV5-5; 12 bases match TRBD2. The CDR3 length is 17 residues. Per the germline V gene, CDR1 is SGHKS and CDR2 is YYEKEE (reference sequence). For the CDR3, the DNA is TGTGCCAGCAGCTTGGGGACTAGCGGGGCCTCCTACAATGGGCAGTTCTTC. The encoded protein is CASSLGTSGASYNGQFF.

This chain links TRBV9 with TRBJ2-3, with D hard to call. This CDR3 is built from 16 residues. V shed 7 bases and J shed 0 bases, with 18 bases lying between them. The germline CDR1 and CDR2 sequences are SGDLS and YYNGEE. The CDR3 DNA is TGTGCCAGCGGCGACTCCACTGCGGCTAGCACAGATACGCAGTATTTT. It yields the protein CASGDSTAASTDTQYF.

This clonotype was seen many times. The chain joins TRBV15 to TRBJ1-5; unclear D gene. Germline V gene sequence: CDR1 LNHNV, CDR2 YYDKDF (reference sequence). The CDR3 is made up of 13 amino acids. The V gene lost 8 bases and the J gene lost 0 bases, with 8 bases spanning the gap. The CDR3 region is CATRRNSNQPQHF. In DNA, the CDR3 is TGTGCCACCCGAAGGAATAGCAATCAGCCCCAGCATTTT.

This clonotype occurred many times. The chain links TRBV7-3 to TRBJ2-7; D unclear. The V gene lost 0 bases and the J gene lost 2 bases, with 8 bases spanning the gap. The germline CDR1 and CDR2 sequences are SGHTA and FQGTGA. The CDR3 has 14 amino acids. CDR3 region: CASSLTDSTYEQYF. For the CDR3, the DNA is TGTGCCAGCAGCTTAACTGATTCTACCTACGAGCAGTACTTC.

This clonotype was observed a handful of times. This chain links TRBV24-1 with TRBJ2-3; 7 bases match TRBD1. V dropped 1 base and J dropped 2; count of bases not matched to a gene: 5. Per germline, CDR1 KGHDR and CDR2 SFDVKD. This CDR3 has 16 amino acids. The CDR3 loop is CATSDFSRGNTDTQYF. The CDR3 DNA sequence: TGTGCCACCAGTGATTTCTCCAGGGGGAACACAGATACGCAGTATTTT.

With respect to this clonotype: A much bigger clone sits one base away, suggesting this may be a read error. For the CDR3, the DNA is TGTGCCGGCAGCACCTCAGGGTCAGATACGCAGTATTTT. Its protein product is CAGSTSGSDTQYF. The gene calls are TRBV7-2 and TRBJ2-3, with a possible D match to TRBD1 (5 bases). The CDR3 consists of 13 residues. The germline V gene encodes CDR1 SGHTA and CDR2 FQGNSA.

This clonotype was seen only a few times. As DNA, the CDR3 is TGCAGCGTTGAAGGGACGGAGCTAGTGTTAGGCTACACCTTC. It yields the protein CSVEGTELVLGYTF. The chain combines TRBV29-1 with TRBJ1-2; D remains unclear. V lost 1 base to trimming and J lost 8 bases, with 17 bases between them. CDR1 and CDR2 from the germline V gene are SQVTM and ANQGSEA. The CDR3 runs to 14 residues. Full variable domain (remainder filled in from reference TRBV29-1 and TRBJ1-2): SAVISQKPSRDICQRGTSLTIQCQVDSQVTMMFWYRQQPGQSLTLIATANQGSEATYESGFVIDKFPISRPNLTFSTLTVSNMSPEDSSIYLCSVEGTELVLGYTFGSGTRLTVV.

This clonotype was counted only a few times. The chain joins TRBV9 to TRBJ2-1; the match to TRBD1 covers 8 bases. This CDR3 spans 15 amino acids. V was clipped by 4 bases and J by 5 bases; unmatched bases: 8. Germline V gene sequence: CDR1 SGDLS, CDR2 YYNGEE. In nucleotides, the CDR3 is TGTGCCAGCAGCACTCCGGGACAGGAACACAATGAGCAGTTCTTC. It translates to CASSTPGQEHNEQFF.

There are many counts of this clonotype. This sequence joins TRBV6-5 and TRBJ2-3; 14 bases fit TRBD2. Germline CDR1 is MNHEY and CDR2 is SVGAGI. V shed 4 bases, J shed 0 bases, and the junction held 6 bases outside the gene matches. This CDR3 comprises 18 residues. CDR3 coding DNA: TGTGCCAGCAGTTCCGGGACTAGCGGGAGCACTAGCACAGATACGCAGTATTTT. As protein: CASSSGTSGSTSTDTQYF.

V gene TRBV3-1 combines with J gene TRBJ2-3; TRBD2 matches 13 bases. The CDR3 covers 17 residues. CDR1 and CDR2 from the germline V gene are LGHDT and YNNKEL (reference sequence). The V segment lost 10 bases and the J segment 3 bases; nucleotides outside the gene matches: 13. The CDR3 loop reads CATCPGTSGAGTDTQYF. Here the CDR3 DNA reads TGTGCCACCTGCCCTGGGACTAGCGGGGCGGGGACAGATACGCAGTATTTT.

This clonotype was seen repeatedly, ten times or more. The J gene is TRBJ2-6, the V gene TRBV12-3 or TRBV12-4; D is unresolved. This CDR3 has 18 amino acids. The ends were cut back, 0 bases at V and 4 bases at J, with 16 bases in the middle. The CDR3 loop is CASSLARSPVLGANVLTF. The CDR3 DNA sequence: TGTGCCAGCAGTTTAGCGAGATCACCGGTTTTAGGGGCCAACGTCCTGACTTTC.

This clonotype was counted ten times or more. This rearrangement joins TRBV5-1 to TRBJ2-7; D unclear. The CDR3 totals 13 residues. Germline assignment: CDR1 SGHRS and CDR2 YFSETQ. The V and J ends lost 5 bases and 5 bases respectively, with 14 bases between them. The DNA for the CDR3 is TGCGCCAGCAGGCCCATTTTGGCCGACGAGCAGTACTTC. It specifies CASRPILADEQYF.

The CDR3 bases are TGTGCCATCGGCCCCGGTCTTCCGGGACTAGCGGGGGGCTGGTCCTCCTACGAGCAGTACTTC. It specifies CAIGPGLPGLAGGWSSYEQYF. V and J are TRBV5-2 and TRBJ2-7; TRBD2, the D gene given by the table, was not confirmed from the DNA. TRBV5-2 is described as a pseudogene. The CDR3 extends over 21 amino acids.

This clonotype was detected ten times or more. The rearrangement links TRBV5-1 to TRBJ1-1; D is undetermined. Germline V gene sequence: CDR1 SGHRS, CDR2 YFSETQ. This CDR3 is built from 14 residues. Deletions cut 3 bases from V and 4 bases from J, with 13 bases between. CDR3 coding DNA: TGCGCCAGCAGCTCTTTGGAGGGCGTCACTGAAGCTTTCTTT. This translates into CASSSLEGVTEAFF.

This clonotype was detected ten times or more. The CDR3 nucleotides are TGTGCCAGCAGCTTAGATCTGGGACAGGGTGGTGAAAAACTGTTTTTT. This sequence encodes CASSLDLGQGGEKLFF. The V and J genes are TRBV11-3 and TRBJ1-4, with 9 bases aligning to TRBD1. The V and J ends lost 0 bases and 7 bases, in that order; junction bases with no gene match: 6. From germline, CDR1 is SGHNT and CDR2 YENEEA. The CDR3 length is 16 residues. The full variable domain, with the rest looked up from reference TRBV11-3 and TRBJ1-4, is EAGVVQSPRYKIIEKKQPVAFWCNPISGHNTLYWYLQNLGQGPELLIRYENEEAVDDSQLPKDRFSAERLKGVDSTLKIQPAELGDSAVYLCASSLDLGQGGEKLFFGSGTQLSVL.

This clonotype was seen a handful of times. This chain links TRBV9 with TRBJ2-3; no reliable D call. Germline CDR1 is SGDLS and CDR2 is YYNGEE. V was trimmed by 4 bases and J by 1 base, leaving 13 bases between them. CDR3 length: 15 residues. DNA of the CDR3: TGTGCCAGCAGCATGGCGCCCTTCGGCACAGATACGCAGTATTTT. Protein: CASSMAPFGTDTQYF.